These 24 T cell receptor beta chains were sequenced from one sample in a study of CD8 T cells in ankylosing spondylitis. Whole-study findings and limits: Among TCR beta sequences, a motif of eight highly homologous variants appeared characteristic of ankylosing spondylitis blood.

These receptors have no known antigen. TCRdb passed the 5' RACE reads through MiXCR, listing each CDR3 protein once. The table includes 700,000 or so distinct CDR3 sequences, about 20% detected once. The sequencing sample was made of blood, either unsorted or a sorted T cell fraction (not recorded which). The receptor set was obtained from a male donor with ankylosing spondylitis.

The chain links TRBV15 to TRBJ1-2; D is perhaps TRBD1 (6 bases). CDR1 is LNHNV and CDR2 is YYDKDF in the germline V gene (reference sequence). The CDR3 loop spans 18 amino acids. Trimming shortened V by 0 bases and J by 4 bases, and 21 bases separated the two germline ends. The CDR3 sequence is CATSRDLPAGVGGYGYTF. The CDR3 nucleotides read TGTGCCACCAGCAGAGATCTTCCCGCAGGGGTCGGGGGCTATGGCTACACCTTC.

The CDR3 DNA is TGTGCCAGCAGCTTAGCGTTCGGGACCTCCTCGGATGAGCAGTTCTTC. Translated: CASSLAFGTSSDEQFF. The rearrangement joins TRBV7-9 to TRBJ2-1; possibly TRBD1 or TRBD2 for D (5 bases each). The CDR3 length is 16 residues. V was cut by 0 bases and J by 8 bases, with 17 bases left in between. CDR1 and CDR2 from the germline V gene are SEHNR and FQNEAQ (reference sequence).

In its sample, this clonotype was seen a few times. The rearrangement links TRBV7-9 to TRBJ1-2, with D possibly TRBD1 on 5 matching bases. Germline values: CDR1 SEHNR, CDR2 FQNEAQ (reference sequence). The ends were cut back, 5 bases at V and 3 bases at J, with 19 bases in the middle. The CDR3 extends over 16 amino acids. The CDR3 DNA reads TGTGCCAGCAGCGATTCCGAGGGCACAGGCTACTATGGCTACACCTTC. Translating it yields CASSDSEGTGYYGYTF.

This clonotype occurred a few times. The CDR3 loop reads CASTPTSGFYNEQFF. The CDR3 nucleotides read TGTGCCAGCACCCCCACTAGCGGGTTTTACAATGAGCAGTTCTTC. The V gene is TRBV27, the J gene TRBJ2-1; TRBD2 matches at 9 bases. This CDR3 is 15 amino acids long. Trimming at V came to 7 bases and at J to 4 bases, leaving 8 bases not matched to a gene. Germline V gene sequence: CDR1 MNHEY, CDR2 SMNVEV (reference sequence).

This clonotype was counted a few times. V gene TRBV10-3 combines with J gene TRBJ1-5; the D gene is possibly TRBD1 (5 bases). The CDR3 runs to 17 residues. Germline V lookup: CDR1 ENHRY, CDR2 SYGVKD. V shed 4 bases and J shed 1 base, with 17 bases lying between them. As DNA, the CDR3 is TGTGCCATCAGTGCACAGCTTCCCCAGGGAAGCAATCAGCCCCAGCATTTT. It is translated as CAISAQLPQGSNQPQHF.

This clonotype was counted many times. CDR3 protein: CASSLSPGSNQPQHF. In DNA form, the CDR3 reads TGCGCCAGCAGCTTGTCGCCTGGGAGCAATCAGCCCCAGCATTTT. The chain joins TRBV5-1 to TRBJ1-5; the D is unclear. Deletions cut 1 base from V and 1 base from J, with 9 bases between. The CDR3 is 15 amino acids. Per germline, CDR1 SGHRS and CDR2 YFSETQ. Filled out from reference TRBV5-1 and TRBJ1-5, the complete variable domain reads KAGVTQTPRYLIKTRGQQVTLSCSPISGHRSVSWYQQTPGQGLQFLFEYFSETQRNKGNFPGRFSGRQFSNSRSEMNVSTLELGDSALYLCASSLSPGSNQPQHFGDGTRLSIL.

The chain links TRBV20-1 to TRBJ2-1; TRBD2 might be the D (7 bases). CDR1 and CDR2 from the germline V gene are DFQATT and SNEGSKA (reference sequence). With 5 bases removed from V and 4 bases from J, the gap between germline ends came to 18 bases. The CDR3 runs 15 residues. The CDR3 region has the DNA TGCAGTGCTCCTAAGGGGGGGGCGGCGTACAATGAGCAGTTCTTC. It translates to CSAPKGGAAYNEQFF.

This clonotype appeared a few times. The chain couples TRBV11-2 to TRBJ2-7, with TRBD2 matching 10 bases. After removal of 0 bases from V and 5 bases from J, the junction contained 7 bases not matched to a gene. This CDR3 spans 16 amino acids. Germline V gene sequence: CDR1 SGHAT, CDR2 FQNNGV. The CDR3 region has the DNA TGTGCCAGCAGCTTAGATAGAAGACTAGCGGGTAACGAGCAGTACTTC. Encoded protein: CASSLDRRLAGNEQYF. Complete variable domain (other parts from reference TRBV11-2 and TRBJ2-7): EAGVAQSPRYKIIEKRQSVAFWCNPISGHATLYWYQQILGQGPKLLIQFQNNGVVDDSQLPKDRFSAERLKGVDSTLKIQPAKLEDSAVYLCASSLDRRLAGNEQYFGPGTRLTVT.

J is TRBJ1-1 and V is TRBV12-3 or TRBV12-4; D uncertain. This CDR3 has 15 amino acids. V dropped 6 bases and J dropped 0 bases, with 14 bases sitting between them. In DNA form, the CDR3 reads TGTGCCAGCAGGTCGAGGTGGCCGCTGAACACTGAAGCTTTCTTT. It yields the protein CASRSRWPLNTEAFF.

J is TRBJ2-1 and V is TRBV11-1; the match to TRBD2 covers 10 bases. Trimming took 7 bases from V and 12 from J; bases not matched to a gene: 12. CDR3 length: 14 amino acids. CDR1 and CDR2 (germline): SGHAT, FQDESV (reference sequence). CDR3 DNA: TGTGCCAGCACCCCGTCTAGCGGGGGCCCGGGGCAGTTCTTC. Encoded protein: CASTPSSGGPGQFF.

Concerning this clonotype: The junction departs from the called germline gene at one end, perhaps through a read error. V usage is TRBV7-3 and J usage is TRBJ1-1; D remains unclear. CDR1 is SGHTA, CDR2 FQGTGA, per germline. The CDR3 spans 13 residues. In DNA form, the CDR3 reads TGTGCCAGCAGCTCCGACCCGAACGCTGAAGCTTTCTTT. Amino acids: CASSSDPNAEAFF.

This clonotype was seen a few times. The CDR3 here is CASSNGDRVVTDTQYF. The CDR3 DNA is TGTGCCAGCTCCAATGGGGACAGGGTGGTAACAGATACGCAGTATTTT. V is TRBV9 and J is TRBJ2-3, with TRBD1 matching over 9 bases. The CDR3 totals 16 residues. CDR1 is SGDLS and CDR2 is YYNGEE in the germline V gene. The J segment lost 3 bases and the V segment lost 7 bases, leaving 12 bases of the junction unmatched. The full variable domain, its missing parts supplied by reference TRBV9 and TRBJ2-3, is DSGVTQTPKHLITATGQRVTLRCSPRSGDLSVYWYQQSLDQGLQFLIQYYNGEERAKGNILERFSAQQFPDLHSELNLSSLELGDSALYFCASSNGDRVVTDTQYFGPGTRLTVL.

The chain joins TRBV6-1 to TRBJ2-5, with 11 bases matching TRBD2. This CDR3 is 15 amino acids long. Unmatched junction bases numbered 5, after V lost 7 bases and J lost 1 base. CDR1 and CDR2 (germline): MNHNS, SASEGT. This CDR3 reads CASKIAGGPQETQYF. As DNA, the CDR3 is TGTGCCAGCAAAATAGCGGGGGGGCCCCAAGAGACCCAGTACTTC.

The chain is built from TRBV15 and TRBJ2-5; D remains unclear. This CDR3 comprises 14 residues. V lost 0 bases to trimming and J lost 2 bases, with 7 bases between them. The germline gives CDR1 LNHNV, CDR2 YYDKDF (reference sequence). The CDR3 DNA reads as TGTGCCACCAGCAGAGATGAAACTCAAGAGACCCAGTACTTC. Its protein is CATSRDETQETQYF.

V is TRBV20-1 and J is TRBJ1-2; weak D call: TRBD1 (5 bases). This CDR3 comprises 14 residues. The germline V gene encodes CDR1 DFQATT and CDR2 SNEGSKA (reference sequence). Trimming left V 3 bases short and J 2 bases short, with 13 bases between. The CDR3 nucleotides read TGCAGTGCTAGTCGCGAGGGACCAAACTATGGCTACACCTTC. Amino acid sequence: CSASREGPNYGYTF.

This CDR3 is CASSPQDRGGDTQYF. CDR3 nucleotide sequence: TGTGCCAGCAGTCCTCAAGACAGGGGTGGGGATACGCAGTATTTT. The chain combines TRBV12-3 or TRBV12-4 with TRBJ2-3; 8 nucleotides match TRBD1. CDR3 length: 15 amino acids. Trimming at V came to 5 bases and at J to 6 bases, leaving 10 bases not matched to a gene.

This clonotype has more than one count but fewer than ten. The chain links TRBV7-3 to TRBJ2-1; 9 nucleotides match TRBD1. With 4 bases clipped from V and 5 bases from J, the junction kept 3 bases outside the gene matches. The CDR3 extends over 14 amino acids. The germline gives CDR1 SGHTA, CDR2 FQGTGA. CDR3 sequence (DNA): TGTGCCAGCAGCTCGGACAGGGGAAACAATGAGCAGTTCTTC. Translated, it gives CASSSDRGNNEQFF.

This clonotype was counted once. The V call is TRBV7-2, the J call TRBJ2-1, with D perhaps TRBD2 (6 bases). Trimming took off 5 bases at V and 1 base at J, with 18 bases between the two ends. The length of the CDR3 is 17 residues. Germline CDR1 SGHTA, CDR2 FQGNSA. For the CDR3, the DNA is TGTGCCAGCAGCCCCCCCGGGGGTAGCAGGTCCTACAATGAGCAGTTCTTC. Amino acid sequence: CASSPPGGSRSYNEQFF.

This clonotype was seen a handful of times. J is TRBJ2-7 and V is TRBV7-2; D is perhaps TRBD2 (5 bases). Germline V gene data show CDR1 as SGHTA and CDR2 as FQGNSA. Trimming left V 1 base short and J 6 bases short, with 13 bases between. The CDR3 consists of 14 residues. CDR3 nucleotides: TGTGCCAGCAGCTTAGGCGGCCGGGGAAGCGAGCAGTACTTC. It is translated as CASSLGGRGSEQYF.

This chain connects TRBV6-5 to TRBJ2-2; D perhaps matches TRBD1 (6 bases). From germline, CDR1 is MNHEY and CDR2 SVGAGI. This CDR3 contains 17 residues. V lost 2 bases and J lost 4, with 17 bases in between. CDR3 loop: CASSYRTDSFSTGELFF. The CDR3 DNA reads TGTGCCAGCAGTTACAGGACGGACAGCTTCTCCACCGGGGAGCTGTTTTTT.

This clonotype was counted a few times. The J gene is TRBJ1-1, the V gene TRBV4-3, with 7 nucleotides matching TRBD1. The CDR3 length is 17 residues. CDR1 is LGHNA and CDR2 is YSLEER in the germline V gene. V shed 4 bases and J 4 bases; nucleotides not matched to a gene: 15. The CDR3 protein is CASSPKPDGTETTEAFF. The CDR3 nucleotides are TGCGCCAGCAGCCCGAAGCCTGATGGGACAGAAACCACTGAAGCTTTCTTT.

This chain joins TRBV6-1 and TRBJ2-7; 12 bases agree with TRBD1. The CDR3 spans 15 residues. Losses at the gene ends were 4 bases for V and 7 bases for J; bases not matched to a gene: 8. The V gene's germline CDR1 is MNHNS and CDR2 SASEGT. The CDR3 region has the DNA TGTGCCAGCAGTGCACCGGGACAGGGGGCGCGGGAGCAGTACTTC. It encodes CASSAPGQGAREQYF.

There are a few counts of this clonotype. At one end, the junction sequence differs from germline, possibly due to a read error. V and J are TRBV5-1 and TRBJ2-5; 7 bases agree with TRBD1. Germline values: CDR1 SGHRS, CDR2 YFSETQ. The CDR3 has 13 amino acids. CDR3 in amino acids: CASSDWDSSTPYF. In DNA form, the CDR3 reads TGCGCCAGCAGCGACTGGGACAGCTCCACCCCGTACTTC.

This rearrangement joins TRBV7-9 to TRBJ2-7; weak D call: TRBD1 (6 bases). V was trimmed by 5 bases and J by 5 bases, leaving 16 bases between them. CDR1 and CDR2 from the germline V gene are SEHNR and FQNEAQ (reference sequence). The CDR3 has 14 amino acids. CDR3 coding DNA: TGTGCCAGCAGCCCCCCTGACAGGTTAGACGAGCAGTACTTC. It translates to CASSPPDRLDEQYF.